This T cell receptor (beta chain) derives from a study of neurological immune-mediated disorders. Across the study: In a group of some 35 multiple sclerosis patients, 31 had the relapsing-remitting type and 3 had the secondary progressive type. General study findings and limits: The multiple sclerosis repertoire cluster was not associated with any clinical or MRI feature, with the authors stating that larger cohorts are needed. The most TCR clonal expansion was seen in HTLV-1-associated myelopathy, and the least was seen in multiple sclerosis, which fell below healthy controls.

The sample holds many counts of this clonotype. Its antigen remains unknown. 5'RACE with 10-nucleotide random UMIs generated the cDNA. MiXCR, run by TCRdb on the 5' RACE reads, gives a single entry per CDR3 protein. Of 80,000 to 100,000 distinct CDR3 sequences in the sample, around 6% were seen once. The CDR3 consists of 13 residues. The germline CDR1 and CDR2 sequences are LNHDA and SQIVND (reference sequence). Unmatched junction bases numbered 1, after V lost 4 bases and J lost 4 bases. The time point was: longitudinal time-point 2. The chain has TRBV19 and TRBJ2-5, with 9 bases fitting TRBD1. The TCR comes from a woman aged 60-75 years with multiple sclerosis. Sequencing was performed on PBMCs. This CDR3 reads CASSKDRGETQYF. The DNA for the CDR3 is TGTGCCAGTAGTAAGGACAGGGGAGAGACCCAGTACTTC.